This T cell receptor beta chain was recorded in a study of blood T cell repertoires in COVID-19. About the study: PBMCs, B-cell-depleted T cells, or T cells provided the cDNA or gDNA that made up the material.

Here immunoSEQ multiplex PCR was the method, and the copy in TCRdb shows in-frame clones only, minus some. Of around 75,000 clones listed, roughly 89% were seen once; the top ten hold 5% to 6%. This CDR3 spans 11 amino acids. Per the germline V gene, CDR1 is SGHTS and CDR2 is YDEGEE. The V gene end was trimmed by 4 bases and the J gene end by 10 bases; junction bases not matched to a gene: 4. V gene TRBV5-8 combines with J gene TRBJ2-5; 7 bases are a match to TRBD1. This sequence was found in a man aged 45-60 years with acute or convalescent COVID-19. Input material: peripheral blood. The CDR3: CASSPDRSQYF. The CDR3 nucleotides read TGTGCCAGCAGCCCGGACAGGAGCCAGTACTTC.